This T cell receptor beta chain was captured by sequencing in a study of cytomegalovirus exposure and HLA in healthy donors. The study ran its PCR with 60 Vbeta and 13 Jbeta primers. The data were produced by immunoSEQ multiplex PCR, yet TCRdb's version contains in-frame clones alone and is incomplete. Among about 210,000 clones listed, about 84% were seen once. The origin of this receptor is a woman in her twenties or thirties in good health and CMV-seropositive. Material for sequencing was PBMCs.

CDR3 residues: CASSPQGRGEKLFF. The CDR3 coding sequence is TGTGCCAGTAGCCCACAGGGTCGTGGAGAAAAACTGTTTTTT. This chain connects TRBV19 to TRBJ1-4; D may be TRBD1 (6 bases). The CDR3 extends over 14 amino acids. Germline assignment: CDR1 LNHDA and CDR2 SQIVND (reference sequence). V was pared by 6 bases and J by 8 bases, with 16 bases between. Complete variable domain (other parts from reference TRBV19 and TRBJ1-4): DGGITQSPKYLFRKEGQNVTLSCEQNLNHDAMYWYRQDPGQGLRLIYYSQIVNDFQKGDIAEGYSVSREKKESFPLTVTSAQKNPTAFYLCASSPQGRGEKLFFGSGTQLSVL.